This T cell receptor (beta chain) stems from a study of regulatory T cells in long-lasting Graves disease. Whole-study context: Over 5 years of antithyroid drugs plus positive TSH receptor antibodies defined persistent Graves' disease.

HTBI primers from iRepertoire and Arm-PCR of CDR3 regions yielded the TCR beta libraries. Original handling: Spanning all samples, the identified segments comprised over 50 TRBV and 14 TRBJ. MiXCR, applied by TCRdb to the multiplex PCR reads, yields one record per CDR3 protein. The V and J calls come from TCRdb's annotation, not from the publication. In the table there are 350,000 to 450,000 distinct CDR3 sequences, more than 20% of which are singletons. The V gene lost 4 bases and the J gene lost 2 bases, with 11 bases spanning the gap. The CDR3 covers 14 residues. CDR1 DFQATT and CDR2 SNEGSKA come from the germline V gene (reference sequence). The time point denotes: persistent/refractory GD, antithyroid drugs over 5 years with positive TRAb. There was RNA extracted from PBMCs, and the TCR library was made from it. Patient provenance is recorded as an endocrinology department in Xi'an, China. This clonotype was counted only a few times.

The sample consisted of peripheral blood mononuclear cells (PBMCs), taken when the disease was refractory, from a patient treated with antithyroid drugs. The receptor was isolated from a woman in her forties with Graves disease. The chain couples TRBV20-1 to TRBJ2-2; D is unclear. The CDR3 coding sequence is TGCAGTGCTAAGCCTCCCCCCAACACCGGGGAGCTGTTTTTT. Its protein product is CSAKPPPNTGELFF.